The rows below give T cell receptor beta chains drawn from one sample of a study of shared clonotypes between healthy human individuals. Assay used: immunoSEQ multiplex PCR; TCRdb lists only in-frame clones, some missing. Among about a million clones listed, roughly 80% were seen once. Material: memory CD4+ T cells sorted from blood. These receptors were taken from a man aged 18 to 35 in good health. Each CDR3 is given with its conserved first and last residue. The D gene is left open where the match is weak.

D,V,CDR3
TRBD1,TRBV30,CAWSYGQVSNQPQHF
TRBD1,TRBV2,CASRQQGNDGYTF
TRBD2,TRBV10-2,CATAGVGLNEQFF
TRBD1,TRBV30,CAWRGGQGSFYGYTF
.,TRBV5-6,CASTREDRGGYTF
.,TRBV19,CASSRGPLVNEQFF
.,TRBV7-2,CASSLGMTGELFF
.,TRBV5-6,CASRIQGTGANVLTF
.,TRBV18,CASSPTSGNNSPLHF
.,TRBV19,CASSISRLAQETQYF
TRBD2,TRBV6-1,CASSAGTSLREQYF
TRBD1,TRBV5-1,CASSRGQASSGANVLTF
TRBD1,TRBV10-3,CAISGRGLGQGASNQPQHF
.,TRBV10-3,CAISGGRASGGYTF
TRBD1,TRBV2,CASSENGRGTDTQYF
TRBD1,TRBV10-3,CAISDKGADTEAFF
.,TRBV6-1,CASSAGSRTPTRTQYF
.,TRBV7-2,CASSELQGWDTEAFF
TRBD1,TRBV18,CASSPRTGVPHEQYF
TRBD1,TRBV2,CASRADRGHNEKLFF
.,TRBV28,CASSFYGPTPTEAFF
.,TRBV5-5,CASSRALLETGELFF
TRBD2,TRBV10-3,CAISESGGPQNEQFF
.,TRBV7-8,CASSLSGGANTIYF
.,TRBV27,CASSLAGNYEQYF
TRBD2,TRBV9,CASSGRSGGLVNEQFF
TRBD1,TRBV6-6,CASSKGQGSYNEQFF
.,TRBV6-5,CASSYRKSRNQPQHF
.,TRBV4-3,CASSQELQIVDSPGPQYF
.,TRBV10-3,CAIRDNPNTEAFF
.,TRBV9,CASSATAQPGNEKLFF
.,TRBV5-4,CASSPDSAGTDTQYF
TRBD2,TRBV11-3,CASSPRAGGLETQYF
.,TRBV6-6,CASVSGGSNTGELFF
.,TRBV5-4,CASSRAGNNQPQHF